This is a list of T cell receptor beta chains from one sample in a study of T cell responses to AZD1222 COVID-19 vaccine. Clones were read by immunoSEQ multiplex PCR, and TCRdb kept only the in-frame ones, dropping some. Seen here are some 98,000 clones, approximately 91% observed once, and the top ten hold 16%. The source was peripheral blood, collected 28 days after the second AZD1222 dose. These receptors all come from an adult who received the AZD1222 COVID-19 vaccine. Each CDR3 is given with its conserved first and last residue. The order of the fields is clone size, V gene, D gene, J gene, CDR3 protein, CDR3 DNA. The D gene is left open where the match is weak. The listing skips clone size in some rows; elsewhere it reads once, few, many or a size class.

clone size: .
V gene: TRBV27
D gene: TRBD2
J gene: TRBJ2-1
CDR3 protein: CASSSTLAGVPDEQFF
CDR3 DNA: TGTGCCAGCAGTTCCACGCTAGCGGGAGTTCCGGATGAGCAGTTCTTC

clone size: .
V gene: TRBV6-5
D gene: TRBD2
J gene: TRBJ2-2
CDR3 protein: CASKTSGSIGELFF
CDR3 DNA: TGTGCCAGCAAGACTAGCGGGAGCATCGGGGAGCTGTTTTTT

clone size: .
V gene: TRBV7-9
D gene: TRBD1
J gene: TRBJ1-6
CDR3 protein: CASSLGSGGLGSPLHF
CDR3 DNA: TGTGCCAGCAGCTTGGGATCAGGGGGTCTAGGTTCACCCCTCCACTTT

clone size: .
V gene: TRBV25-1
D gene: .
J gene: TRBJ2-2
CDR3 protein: CASSGVLNTGELFF
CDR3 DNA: TGTGCCAGCAGTGGGGTACTCAACACCGGGGAGCTGTTTTTT

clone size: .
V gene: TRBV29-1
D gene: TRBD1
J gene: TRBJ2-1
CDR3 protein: CSADRGPYNEQFF
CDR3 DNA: TGCAGCGCGGACAGGGGGCCTTACAATGAGCAGTTCTTC

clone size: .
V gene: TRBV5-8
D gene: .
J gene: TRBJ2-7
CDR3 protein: CASSLSYLRSSYEQYF
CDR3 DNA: TGTGCCAGCAGCTTGTCATACCTCAGGAGCTCCTACGAGCAGTACTTC

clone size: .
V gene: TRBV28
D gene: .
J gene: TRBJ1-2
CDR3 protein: CASSLEGSRYGYTF
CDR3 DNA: TGTGCCAGCAGTTTGGAAGGCAGCCGGTATGGCTACACCTTC

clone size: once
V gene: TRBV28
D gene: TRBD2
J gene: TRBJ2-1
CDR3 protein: CASSPLAGDNEQFF
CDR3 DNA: TGTGCCAGCAGTCCCCTAGCGGGAGACAATGAGCAGTTCTTC

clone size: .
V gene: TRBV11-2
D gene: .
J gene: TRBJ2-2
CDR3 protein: CASSLRGPGELFF
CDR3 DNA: TGTGCCAGCAGCTTAAGGGGACCCGGGGAGCTGTTTTTT

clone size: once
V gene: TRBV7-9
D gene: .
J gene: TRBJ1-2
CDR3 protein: CASSAGAGFGYTF
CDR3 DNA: TGTGCCAGCAGCGCGGGCGCGGGTTTTGGCTACACCTTC

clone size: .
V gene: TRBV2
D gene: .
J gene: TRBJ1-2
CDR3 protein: CASSARDGPAGYTF
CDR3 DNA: TGTGCCAGCAGCGCCCGGGACGGGCCCGCGGGTTACACCTTC

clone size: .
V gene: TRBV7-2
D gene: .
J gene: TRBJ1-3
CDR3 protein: CASSTSTGRLAGNTIYF
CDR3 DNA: TGTGCCAGCAGCACTTCGACAGGAAGGTTGGCTGGAAACACCATATATTTT

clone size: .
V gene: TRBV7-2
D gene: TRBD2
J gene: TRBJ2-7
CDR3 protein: CASSSGLAGFYEQYF
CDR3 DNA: TGTGCCAGCAGCTCGGGACTAGCGGGATTCTACGAGCAGTACTTC

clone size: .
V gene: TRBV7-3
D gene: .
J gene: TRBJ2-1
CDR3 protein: CASSLTRDEQFF
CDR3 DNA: TGTGCCAGCAGCTTAACGCGCGATGAGCAGTTCTTC

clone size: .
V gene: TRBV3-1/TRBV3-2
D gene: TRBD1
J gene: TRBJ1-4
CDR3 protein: CASSGGQDTTNEKLFF
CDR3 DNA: TGTGCCAGCAGTGGGGGACAGGACACAACTAATGAAAAACTGTTTTTT

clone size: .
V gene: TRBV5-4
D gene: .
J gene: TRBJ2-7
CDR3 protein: CASSLPILGQVYEQYF
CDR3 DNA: TGTGCCAGCAGCTTGCCAATTCTGGGGCAAGTCTACGAGCAGTACTTC

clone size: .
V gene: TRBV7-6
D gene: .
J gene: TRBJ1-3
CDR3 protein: CASSLGRGQNSGNTIYF
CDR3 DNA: TGTGCCAGCAGCTTAGGGCGGGGCCAAAACTCTGGAAACACCATATATTTT

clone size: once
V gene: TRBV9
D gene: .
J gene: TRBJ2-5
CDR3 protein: CASSVEQATPQETQYF
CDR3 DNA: TGTGCCAGCAGCGTAGAACAGGCTACACCACAAGAGACCCAGTACTTC

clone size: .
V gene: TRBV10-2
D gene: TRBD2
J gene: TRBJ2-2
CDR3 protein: CASSGATAGGAGELFF
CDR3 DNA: TGCGCCAGCAGTGGGGCGACAGCGGGAGGGGCCGGGGAGCTGTTTTTT

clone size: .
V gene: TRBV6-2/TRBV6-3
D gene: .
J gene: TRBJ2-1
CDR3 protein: CASSLLRWDNEQFF
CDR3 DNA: TGTGCCAGCAGCCTGCTTCGGTGGGACAATGAGCAGTTCTTC

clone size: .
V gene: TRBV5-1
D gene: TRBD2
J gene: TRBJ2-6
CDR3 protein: CASSLASGRGGGGANVLTF
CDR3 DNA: TGCGCCAGCAGCTTGGCCAGCGGGAGGGGTGGCGGTGGGGCCAACGTCCTGACTTTC

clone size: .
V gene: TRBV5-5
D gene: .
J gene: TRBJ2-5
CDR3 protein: CASSLTGEGTQYF
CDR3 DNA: TGTGCCAGCAGCTTGACAGGGGAGGGGACCCAGTACTTC

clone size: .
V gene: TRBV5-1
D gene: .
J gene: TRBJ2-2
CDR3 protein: CASSSGLPNTGELFF
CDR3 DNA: TGCGCCAGCAGCTCGGGACTCCCGAACACCGGGGAGCTGTTTTTT

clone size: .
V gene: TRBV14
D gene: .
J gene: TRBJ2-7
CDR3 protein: CASRATGQGSYEQYF
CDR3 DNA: TGTGCCAGCAGAGCTACGGGACAAGGCTCCTACGAGCAGTACTTC

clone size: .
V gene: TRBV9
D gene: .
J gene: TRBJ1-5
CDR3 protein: CASSVSPRGNQPQHF
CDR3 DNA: TGTGCCAGCAGCGTAAGCCCCAGGGGCAATCAGCCCCAGCATTTT

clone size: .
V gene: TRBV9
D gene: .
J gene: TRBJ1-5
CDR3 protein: CASSPGPYGPQHF
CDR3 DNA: TGTGCCAGCAGCCCCGGGCCATACGGACCCCAGCATTTT

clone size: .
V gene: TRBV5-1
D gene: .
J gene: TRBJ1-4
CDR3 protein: CASSLVEGHEKLFF
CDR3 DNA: TGCGCCAGCAGCTTGGTAGAGGGTCATGAAAAACTGTTTTTT

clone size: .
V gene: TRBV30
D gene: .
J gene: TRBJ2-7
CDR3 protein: CAWKAVISSYEQYF
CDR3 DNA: TGTGCCTGGAAAGCGGTTATCTCCTCCTACGAGCAGTACTTC

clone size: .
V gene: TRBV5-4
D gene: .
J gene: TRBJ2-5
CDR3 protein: CASSLPGVGETQYF
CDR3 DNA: TGTGCCAGCAGCTTGCCGGGAGTGGGAGAGACCCAGTACTTC

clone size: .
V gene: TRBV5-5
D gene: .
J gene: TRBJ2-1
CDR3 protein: CASSLERYNEQFF
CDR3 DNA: TGTGCCAGCAGCCTGGAAAGGTACAATGAGCAGTTCTTC

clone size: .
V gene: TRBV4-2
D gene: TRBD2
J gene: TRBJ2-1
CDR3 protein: CASSQVQVAGGREQFF
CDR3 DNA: TGTGCCAGCAGCCAAGTTCAGGTTGCGGGAGGGCGTGAGCAGTTCTTC

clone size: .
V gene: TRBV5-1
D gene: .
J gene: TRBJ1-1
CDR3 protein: CASSFQQRSVGTEAFF
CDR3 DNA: TGCGCCAGCAGCTTTCAACAGAGGTCCGTGGGCACTGAAGCTTTCTTT

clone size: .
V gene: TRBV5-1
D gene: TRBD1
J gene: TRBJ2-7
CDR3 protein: CASSFAPGQGIHEQYF
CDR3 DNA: TGCGCCAGCAGCTTTGCTCCGGGACAGGGGATCCACGAGCAGTACTTC

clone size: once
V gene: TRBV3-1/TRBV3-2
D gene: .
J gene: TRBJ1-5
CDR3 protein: CASSQEGSSYSNQPQHF
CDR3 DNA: TGTGCCAGCAGCCAAGAAGGGTCAAGTTACAGCAATCAGCCCCAGCATTTT

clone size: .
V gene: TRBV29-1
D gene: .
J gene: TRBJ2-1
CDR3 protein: CSVARSGRSYNEQFF
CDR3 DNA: TGCAGCGTTGCTCGCTCCGGGCGCTCCTACAATGAGCAGTTCTTC

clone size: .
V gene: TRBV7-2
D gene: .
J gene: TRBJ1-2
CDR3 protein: CASSLGVPVDYGYTF
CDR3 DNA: TGTGCCAGCAGCTTAGGGGTTCCGGTAGACTATGGCTACACCTTC

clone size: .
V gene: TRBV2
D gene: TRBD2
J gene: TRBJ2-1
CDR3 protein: CASSGTSGGVGEQFF
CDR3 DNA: TGTGCCAGCAGTGGGACTAGCGGGGGGGTAGGCGAGCAGTTCTTC

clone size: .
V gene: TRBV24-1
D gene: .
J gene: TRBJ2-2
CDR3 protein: CATSLTSYTGELFF
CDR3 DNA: TGTGCCACCAGTTTAACTAGTTACACCGGGGAGCTGTTTTTT

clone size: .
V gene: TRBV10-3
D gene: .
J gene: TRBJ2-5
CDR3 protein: CAISDFTSDGRSAQYF
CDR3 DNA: TGTGCCATCAGTGACTTTACCTCGGACGGGCGGTCGGCCCAGTACTTC

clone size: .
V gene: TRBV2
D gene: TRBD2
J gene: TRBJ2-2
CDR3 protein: CASPRLAGPTGELFF
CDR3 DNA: TGTGCCAGCCCTAGACTAGCGGGACCCACCGGGGAGCTGTTTTTT

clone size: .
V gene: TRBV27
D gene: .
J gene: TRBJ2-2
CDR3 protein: CASSWGYGELFF
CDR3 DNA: TGTGCCAGCAGTTGGGGTTACGGGGAGCTGTTTTTT

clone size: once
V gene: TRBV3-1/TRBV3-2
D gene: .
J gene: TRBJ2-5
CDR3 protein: CASSQDEETQYF
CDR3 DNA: TGTGCCAGCAGCCAAGATGAGGAGACCCAGTACTTC

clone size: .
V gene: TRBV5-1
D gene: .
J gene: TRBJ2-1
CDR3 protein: CASSPLRGPNEQFF
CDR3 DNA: TGCGCCAGCAGTCCTCTTCGGGGGCCCAATGAGCAGTTCTTC

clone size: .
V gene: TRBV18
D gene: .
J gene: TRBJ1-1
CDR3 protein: CASSLQDRALEAFF
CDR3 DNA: TGTGCCAGCTCCCTCCAGGACAGAGCTCTTGAAGCTTTCTTT

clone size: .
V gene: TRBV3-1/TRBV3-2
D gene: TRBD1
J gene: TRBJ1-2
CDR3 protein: CASTTLGQALGYTF
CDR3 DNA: TGTGCCAGCACCACCCTAGGACAGGCTTTGGGCTACACCTTC

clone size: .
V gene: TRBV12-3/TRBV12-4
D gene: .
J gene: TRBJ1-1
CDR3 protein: CASSLPVNTEAFF
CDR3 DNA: TGTGCCAGCAGTTTACCAGTGAACACTGAAGCTTTCTTT